What follows are 2 T cell receptor beta chains derived from one specimen sequenced in a study of shared clonotypes between healthy human individuals. Measured with immunoSEQ multiplex PCR; TCRdb has only the in-frame clones, and not every one. Here the sample spans approximately 2,300,000 clones, 85% to 95% being singletons. The sample taken for sequencing was naive CD4+ T cells from PBMCs. Subset described: CD45RA+ positively selected. The receptor set was obtained from a man aged 18-30 years in good health. Some clones in this sample may be carry-over from other donors' samples.

The gene calls are TRBV4-2 and TRBJ1-1; D unresolved. The germline V gene has CDR1 LGHNA and CDR2 YNFKEQ. V lost 0 bases and J 11 bases, leaving 13 bases between the germline ends. The CDR3 sequence is 13 residues long. CDR3 nucleotide sequence: TGTGCCAGCAGCCAAGATATTTCGCGAGGGGCTTTCTTT. It encodes CASSQDISRGAFF.

About this clone: Other nucleotide sequences in the sample specify the same CDR3. This chain joins TRBV30 and TRBJ2-3; the match to TRBD2 covers 8 bases. The CDR3 runs to 15 residues. Losses at the gene ends were 2 bases for V and 0 bases for J; bases not matched to a gene: 4. The germline V gene has CDR1 GTSNPN and CDR2 SVGIG (reference sequence). The CDR3 DNA is TGTGCCTGGAGTCCAGCGGGAGCTAGCACAGATACGCAGTATTTT. Its translation is CAWSPAGASTDTQYF. Filled out from reference TRBV30 and TRBJ2-3, the complete variable domain reads SQTIHQWPATLVQPVGSPLSLECTVEGTSNPNLYWYRQAAGRGLQLLFYSVGIGQISSEVPQNLSASRPQDRQFILSSKKLLLSDSGFYLCAWSPAGASTDTQYFGPGTRLTVL.